These 13 T cell receptor beta chains share one sample of origin, sequenced in a study of vaccination effects on CD4 cells after COVID-19. Measured with immunoSEQ multiplex PCR; TCRdb has only the in-frame clones, and not every one. Of some 30,000 clones listed, about 80% are singletons. These receptors have no known antigen. In the ViraFEST assay, antigen-specific CD4+ clonotypes were identified by expansion after peptide-pool stimulation. A roughly 10-day culture period preceded the isolation of CD4+ T cells. Participants were given two doses of BNT162b2 or mRNA-1273 vaccine. Sample: CD4+ T cells from PBMCs cultured with HCoV-NL63 spike peptides, taken after COVID-19 vaccination. The receptors were gathered from a human donor who received a COVID-19 vaccine. Some clones in this sample may be carry-over from other donors' samples.

The chain uses TRBV28 and TRBJ2-5; a weak D match, TRBD2 (6 bases). Trimming took 5 bases from V and 5 from J, leaving 12 bases between them. Germline loops: CDR1 MDHEN, CDR2 SYDVKM. This CDR3 contains 13 residues. The CDR3 protein is CASSAAGFETQYF. CDR3 sequence (DNA): TGTGCCAGCAGTGCTGCGGGGTTTGAGACCCAGTACTTC.

The V call is TRBV7-2, the J call TRBJ2-1; 11 bases match TRBD2. Germline V lookup: CDR1 SGHTA, CDR2 FQGNSA. The junction had 3 bases not matched to a gene; V was cut back by 6 bases and J by 2 bases. This CDR3 is built from 15 residues. In DNA, the CDR3 is TGTGCCAGCAGACGACTAGCGGGGACCTACAATGAGCAGTTCTTC. Its protein is CASRRLAGTYNEQFF.

The chain has TRBV5-1 and TRBJ2-5; 14 bases fit TRBD2. The CDR3 covers 18 residues. V lost 0 bases, J lost 2 bases, and 6 bases stayed unmatched. The germline CDR1 and CDR2 sequences are SGHRS and YFSETQ. The CDR3 bases are TGCGCCAGCAGCTTGGGAGGGACTAGCGGGGGACTACAAGAGACCCAGTACTTC. It specifies CASSLGGTSGGLQETQYF.

The chain is built from TRBV4-3 and TRBJ1-2, with no clear D. Trimming took off 1 base at V and 4 bases at J, with 13 bases between the two ends. This CDR3 region has 15 residues. Looked up from germline, CDR1 is LGHNA and CDR2 is YSLEER. For the CDR3, the DNA is TGCGCCAGCAGCCAAGTGGCGGGCTCGGGCTATGGCTACACCTTC. It encodes CASSQVAGSGYGYTF.

This sequence joins TRBV5-8 and TRBJ1-3; possible D gene TRBD1, 6 bases. The CDR3 covers 17 residues. V was pared by 0 bases and J by 0 bases, with 13 bases between. The V gene's germline CDR1 is SGHTS and CDR2 YDEGEE. CDR3 sequence reads: CASSLVAGAFSGNTIYF. DNA of the CDR3: TGTGCCAGCAGCTTGGTGGCAGGGGCTTTCTCTGGAAACACCATATATTTT. Variable domain in full (rest from reference TRBV5-8 and TRBJ1-3): EAGVTQSPTHLIKTRGQQATLRCSPISGHTSVYWYQQALGLGLQFLLWYDEGEERNRGNFPPRFSGRQFPNYSSELNVNALELEDSALYLCASSLVAGAFSGNTIYFGEGSWLTVV.

The chain carries TRBV18 and TRBJ1-1, with D possibly TRBD1 on 6 matching bases. Trimming took 3 bases from V and 4 from J, leaving 18 bases between them. The CDR3 has 16 residues. Germline V CDR1 and CDR2: KGHSH, LQKENI. The CDR3 coding sequence is TGTGCCAGCTCACCGACGAATGCGGGGGCCTTCACTGAAGCTTTCTTT. Translation: CASSPTNAGAFTEAFF.

This chain links TRBV5-4 with TRBJ2-3, with a tentative D call TRBD1 (6 bases). Germline CDR1 SGHNT, CDR2 YYREEE (reference sequence). Trimming left V 3 bases short and J 2 bases short, with 10 bases between. The CDR3 loop spans 14 amino acids. The CDR3 coding sequence is TGTGCCAGCAGCTCCGGACAGCTCACAGATACGCAGTATTTT. Its protein product is CASSSGQLTDTQYF.

CDR3 DNA sequence: TGCGCCAGCAGCCCGCTTACAAACACTGAAGCTTTCTTT. It codes for CASSPLTNTEAFF. This sequence joins TRBV5-1 and TRBJ1-1; no clear D gene. The CDR3 is 13 amino acids. V was cut by 4 bases and J by 2 bases, with 9 bases left in between. Germline V gene sequence: CDR1 SGHRS, CDR2 YFSETQ.

This clone has only a few counts. The gene calls are TRBV7-9 and TRBJ2-3; tentatively, D is TRBD1 (5 bases). This CDR3 spans 14 amino acids. CDR1 is SEHNR, CDR2 FQNEAQ, per germline (reference sequence). The ends were cut back, 6 bases at V and 1 base at J, with 11 bases in the middle. For the CDR3, the DNA is TGTGCCAGCAGGGATACAGGTCGCACAGATACGCAGTATTTT. This translates into CASRDTGRTDTQYF.

The rearrangement uses TRBV5-5 and TRBJ1-5; a weak D match, TRBD1 (6 bases). Germline V gives CDR1 SGHKS, CDR2 YYEKEE (reference sequence). V was cut by 4 bases and J by 0 bases, with 11 bases left in between. The CDR3 loop spans 15 amino acids. The CDR3 reads CASSADRYSNQPQHF. The CDR3 DNA reads TGTGCCAGCAGCGCAGACAGGTATAGCAATCAGCCCCAGCATTTT. The full variable domain, completed using reference TRBV5-5 and TRBJ1-5, is DAGVTQSPTHLIKTRGQQVTLRCSPISGHKSVSWYQQVLGQGPQFIFQYYEKEERGRGNFPDRFSARQFPNYSSELNVNALLLGDSALYLCASSADRYSNQPQHFGDGTRLSIL.

This sequence joins TRBV19 and TRBJ2-2; weak D call: TRBD2 (6 bases). The CDR3 is 13 residues long. Trimming took off 3 bases at V and 6 bases at J, with 8 bases between the two ends. The V gene's germline CDR1 is LNHDA and CDR2 SQIVND (reference sequence). The CDR3: CASSIGGPGELFF. CDR3 bases: TGTGCCAGTAGTATTGGAGGGCCCGGGGAGCTGTTTTTT.

CDR3 sequence: CASSYEGGNTEAFF. CDR3 coding DNA: TGTGCCAGCAGCTACGAGGGGGGGAACACTGAAGCTTTCTTT. V and J are TRBV7-3 and TRBJ1-1; weak D call: TRBD1 (6 bases). V was shortened by 4 bases and J by 1 base, with 10 bases between the two germline ends. The CDR3 runs to 14 residues. CDR1 SGHTA and CDR2 FQGTGA come from the germline V gene.

The V call is TRBV6-1, the J call TRBJ2-1, with TRBD2 matching 15 bases. V lost 2 bases, J lost 12 bases, and 8 bases stayed unmatched. Germline V CDR1 and CDR2: MNHNS, SASEGT. The CDR3 extends over 16 amino acids. CDR3 residues: CASSEPGLAGGSRQFF. The CDR3 coding sequence is TGTGCCAGCAGTGAACCGGGACTAGCGGGGGGAAGTCGGCAGTTCTTC.